Reported below is one TCR beta chain. This clonotype was seen at least ten times. Its antigen is not yet known. No base quality information exists; no much larger clone differs at one position. TCRdb lists the instrument as Illumina HiSeq 2500. TCR beta libraries were prepared by quantitative 5'-RACE with molecular barcodes. The paper's processing steps were these. A new computational method based on a probabilistic model of VDJ rearrangement was used to identify disease-linked TCR variants. The public reads were run again by TCRdb, first through fastp at Q25 and then through MiXCR, and only productive beta chains were kept. Identical CDR3 protein sequences are pooled into one entry, listed with their most common genes and DNA. These V and J calls are TCRdb output, not the study's own analysis. The sample records roughly 490,000 distinct CDR3 sequences, approximately 5% of which are singletons. Under 4.5% of the sample comes from the top ten.

The data were taken from a study of CD8 T cells in ankylosing spondylitis (dated by TCRdb to the late 2010s). A note on the overall study: To find TCR variants linked to disease, the study profiled T cell receptor beta repertoires in ankylosing spondylitis patients and healthy donors. Samples of peripheral blood were taken, and for ankylosing spondylitis patients, synovial fluid was collected as well. The full study cohort comprised around 23 ankylosing spondylitis patients and some 100 healthy donors. The investigation overall reported the following: Some of the motif variants had been reported before in the synovial fluid and blood of reactive arthritis patients, a finding that suggests common disease-initiation mechanisms. According to the report, matched synovial fluid samples from ankylosing spondylitis patients were significantly enriched for the disease-linked clones. Blood from ankylosing spondylitis patients appeared to be characterized by a TCR beta motif made up of several highly homologous amino acid variants. A CD8+ phenotype was shown by the disease-linked clones, which were found at relatively low frequencies in peripheral blood.

Trimming removed 4 bases from V and 2 bases from J; the gene matches leave 8 bases unexplained. CDR1 is given as MDHEN and CDR2 as SYDVKM, both from the germline V gene. The CDR3 covers 17 residues, taking in both the cysteine and the phenylalanine. Kept here is only the CDR3 DNA, which spans 51 bases and is read in frame from base 1. This receptor chain uses TRBV28 and TRBJ2-7; 13 central nucleotides agree with TRBD2. The sample was blood, either unsorted or a sorted T cell fraction (not recorded which). The TCR comes from a male donor with ankylosing spondylitis. The nucleotide sequence reads TGTGCCAGCAGTTCCGGGACTAGCGGGACGACCGCCTACGAGCAGTACTTC. This is translated as CASSSGTSGTTAYEQYF. When the CDR3 is completed using the reference TRBV28 and TRBJ2-7 genes on either side, the full variable domain is DVKVTQSSRYLVKRTGEKVFLECVQDMDHENMFWYRQDPGLGLRLIYFSYDVKMKEKGDIPEGYSVSREKKERFSLILESASTNQTSMYLCASSSGTSGTTAYEQYFGPGTRLTVT.